Below, 17 T cell receptor beta chains from the same sample are listed, as sequenced in a study of Graves' ophthalmopathy and Graves' hyperthyroidism. RNA transcripts provided the template for amplifying TCR beta CDR3 regions. Second-round multiplex PCR came after a first-round RT-PCR that employed HTBI primers. TCRdb fed the multiplex PCR reads into MiXCR, producing one record per CDR3 protein. The sample holds about 620,000 distinct CDR3 sequences, about a fifth seen once. Material: peripheral blood. All receptors come from a woman between 18 and 29 years old with stable Graves' hyperthyroidism. Some clones in this sample may be carry-over from other donors' samples.

The J gene is TRBJ1-5, the V gene TRBV19; TRBD1 matches 8 bases. V shed 3 bases, J shed 1 base, and the junction held 5 bases outside the gene matches. Germline lookup yields CDR1 LNHDA and CDR2 SQIVND (reference sequence). There are 16 residues in the CDR3. CDR3 DNA sequence: TGTGCCAGTAGTATTGCAGGGGGCGCGAGCAATCAGCCCCAGCATTTT. Protein sequence: CASSIAGGASNQPQHF.

This clonotype was detected a few times. This rearrangement joins TRBV4-1 to TRBJ1-1, with 7 bases fitting TRBD1. CDR3 length: 16 amino acids. CDR1 is MGHRA, CDR2 YSYEKL, per germline. Trimming at V came to 7 bases and at J to 5 bases, leaving 16 bases not matched to a gene. CDR3 nucleotides: TGCGCCAGCAACCGACAGGGCTCTGGGGGAAGTACTGAAGCTTTCTTT. Translating it yields CASNRQGSGGSTEAFF.

There are many counts of this clonotype. Because it lacks the conserved phenylalanine or tryptophan at the end, this CDR3 is likely a read error. This chain connects TRBV27 to TRBJ1-2; the D is unclear. The CDR3 extends over 14 amino acids. The V end lost 5 bases, the J end lost 2 bases, and 12 bases lay between the germline ends. The germline gives CDR1 MNHEY, CDR2 SMNVEV (reference sequence). Written as DNA, the CDR3 is TGTGCCAGCAGTCCCGGAGGGTGGAACTATGGCTACACCCTC. Translating it yields CASSPGGWNYGYTL.

This clonotype was observed many times. V is TRBV2 and J is TRBJ1-6, with 12 bases that match TRBD1. This CDR3 region has 14 residues. Per the germline V gene, CDR1 is SNHLY and CDR2 is FYNNEI. Unmatched junction bases numbered 4, after V lost 6 bases and J lost 10 bases. CDR3: CASRPGTGGSPLHF. In DNA form, the CDR3 reads TGTGCCAGCAGGCCCGGGACAGGGGGCTCACCCCTCCACTTT. The variable domain in full, with the rest retrieved from reference TRBV2 and TRBJ1-6, is EPEVTQTPSHQVTQMGQEVILRCVPISNHLYFYWYRQILGQKVEFLVSFYNNEISEKSEIFDDQFSVERPDGSNFTLKIRSTKLEDSAMYFCASRPGTGGSPLHFGNGTRLTVT.

This clonotype was recorded many times. The chain recombines TRBV2 with TRBJ2-2; D unresolved. CDR1 SNHLY and CDR2 FYNNEI come from the germline V gene. V lost 6 bases and J lost 4, with 9 bases in between. The CDR3 is 13 residues long. The CDR3, as DNA: TGTGCCAGCAGACTGTTAGGCACCGGGGAGCTGTTTTTT. This encodes CASRLLGTGELFF.

The table lists this clonotype with many counts. The chain uses TRBV7-9 and TRBJ2-5, with unresolved D. The CDR3 has 13 residues. In germline, CDR1 is SEHNR, CDR2 FQNEAQ (reference sequence). Trimming took off 8 bases at V and 7 bases at J, with 17 bases between the two ends. The CDR3 DNA reads as TGTGCCAGCCAGCTTACTCTAGTCGGGACCCAGTACTTC. Protein sequence: CASQLTLVGTQYF.

This clonotype was recorded a few times. A read error may explain this, as a much larger clone is one base away. The chain has TRBV6-5 and TRBJ1-6, with D tentatively TRBD1 (6 bases). Germline loops: CDR1 MNHEY, CDR2 SVGAGI. The CDR3 contains 14 residues. V lost 4 bases and J lost 7, with 11 bases in between. The CDR3 region has the DNA TGTGCCAGCAGTTCTGGACAGACGAATTCACCCCTCCACTTT. Protein product: CASSSGQTNSPLHF.

This clonotype was observed many times. The V gene is TRBV2, the J gene TRBJ1-1; 9 bases fit TRBD1. CDR1 is SNHLY and CDR2 is FYNNEI in the germline V gene. The CDR3 consists of 13 residues. V dropped 6 bases and J dropped 3; count of bases not matched to a gene: 2. Here the CDR3 DNA reads TGTGCCAGCAGGGACAGGGGTTACACTGAAGCTTTCTTT. Encoded protein: CASRDRGYTEAFF.

This clonotype was recorded at least ten times. The CDR3 region has the DNA TGTGCCAGCAGGAGGGGACCTCAAGCAATCAGGGCAACTTATGGCTACACCTTC. As protein: CASRRGPQAIRATYGYTF. This chain links TRBV6-2 or TRBV6-3 with TRBJ1-2, with D possibly TRBD1 on 5 matching bases. The CDR3 contains 18 residues. V was pared by 6 bases and J by 5 bases, with 28 bases between. CDR1 and CDR2 (germline): MNHEY, SVGEGT.

V usage is TRBV4-3 and J usage is TRBJ2-7; TRBD2 matches 11 bases. Trimming at V came to 8 bases and at J to 2 bases, leaving 14 bases not matched to a gene. Germline V lookup: CDR1 LGHNA, CDR2 YSLEER. The CDR3 runs 17 residues. In DNA, the CDR3 is TGCGCCAGCCGTGACAGGGTAGCGGGGGGGAATGCCTACGAGCAGTACTTC. Translation gives CASRDRVAGGNAYEQYF.

This clonotype was detected many times. V is TRBV28 and J is TRBJ1-1; no definite D call. V lost 2 bases and J 5 bases, leaving 15 bases between the germline ends. This CDR3 contains 15 residues. Germline V gives CDR1 MDHEN, CDR2 SYDVKM. The CDR3 protein is CASSLLLPGVTEAFF. The CDR3 DNA sequence: TGTGCCAGCAGTTTACTTCTCCCCGGGGTTACTGAAGCTTTCTTT.

This clonotype was observed many times. The chain recombines TRBV10-1 with TRBJ1-1; D unclear. Trimming left V 6 bases short and J 1 base short, with 9 bases between. Germline values: CDR1 WNHNN, CDR2 SYGVQD (reference sequence). CDR3 length: 13 residues. The CDR3 coding sequence is TGCGCCAGCAGAAGACGGACGAACACTGAAGCTTTCTTT. Protein product: CASRRRTNTEAFF.

This clonotype turned up a few times. The chain combines TRBV28 with TRBJ2-5, with D unclear. The CDR3 length is 13 residues. Germline CDR1 MDHEN, CDR2 SYDVKM. V lost 2 bases to trimming and J lost 5 bases, with 9 bases between them. Written as DNA, the CDR3 is TGTGCCAGCAGTTTAGACGCTATGGAGACCCAGTACTTC. It yields the protein CASSLDAMETQYF.

This clonotype has just a few counts. The rearrangement links TRBV6-5 to TRBJ2-7; 14 nucleotides line up with TRBD2. The CDR3 is 21 residues long. The J segment lost 0 bases and the V segment lost 8 bases, leaving 21 bases of the junction unmatched. CDR1 is MNHEY, CDR2 SVGAGI, per germline. CDR3 bases: TGTGCCAGCGTCCCGGGACTAGCGGGAGCACTATCGACTATAAGCTCCTACGAGCAGTACTTC. Its protein product is CASVPGLAGALSTISSYEQYF.

This clonotype has ten or more counts. The chain uses TRBV6-1 and TRBJ1-5; 9 bases match TRBD1. Trimming took 6 bases from V and 2 from J; bases not matched to a gene: 5. CDR1 and CDR2 (germline): MNHNS, SASEGT. The CDR3 totals 15 residues. This CDR3 reads CASRTGGLGNQPQHF. The CDR3 DNA is TGTGCCAGCAGAACAGGGGGCCTCGGCAATCAGCCCCAGCATTTT.

This clonotype was detected many times. This rearrangement joins TRBV9 to TRBJ2-2, with TRBD2 matching over 14 bases. The V gene's germline CDR1 is SGDLS and CDR2 YYNGEE. V lost 3 bases to trimming and J lost 4 bases; unmatched junction nucleotides: 5. This CDR3 has 17 residues. The CDR3 region is CASSGGTSGSSTGELFF. DNA of the CDR3: TGTGCCAGCAGCGGGGGGACTAGCGGGAGTTCCACCGGGGAGCTGTTTTTT.

This chain connects TRBV20-1 to TRBJ2-5; TRBD2 matches 11 bases. This CDR3 spans 16 amino acids. CDR1 DFQATT and CDR2 SNEGSKA come from the germline V gene (reference sequence). The trim removed 0 bases at V and 1 base at J, leaving 4 bases unmatched. This chain's CDR3 is CSAREPSGGSQETQYF. In DNA form, the CDR3 reads TGCAGTGCTAGAGAACCTAGCGGGGGGTCCCAAGAGACCCAGTACTTC.